Listed below are T cell receptor beta chains from one sample, sequenced in a study of graft-versus-host responses after intestinal transplantation. The data were produced by immunoSEQ multiplex PCR, yet TCRdb's version contains in-frame clones alone and is incomplete. The sample includes fewer than 8,500 clones, roughly 93% of them seen just once. The specimen comprised PBMCs, sampled 11 days after intestinal transplantation. The receptors here all came from a human patient who received an intestinal transplant, so some T cells may come from the graft donor. The conserved cysteine and the conserved F or W are not part of the CDR3 here. Fields, in order: V gene, J gene, CDR3 protein.

TRBV28	TRBJ2-5	ASSLWASGDFRETQY
TRBV7-8	TRBJ1-4	ASSRGGRGGVLNEKLF
TRBV13	TRBJ2-1	ASSLVGQEGLF
TRBV7-9	TRBJ2-1	ASSPTISYNEQF
TRBV5-6	TRBJ1-5	ASTTGGVYSNQPQH
TRBV11-2	TRBJ2-7	ASSWGGPYEQY
TRBV5-6	TRBJ2-7	ASSSLAGVYYEQY
TRBV23-1	TRBJ1-6	ASSPPTV
TRBV10-3	TRBJ2-7	AISRDSAYEQY
TRBV6-5	TRBJ1-2	ASSYSPGQSNYGYT
TRBV9	TRBJ2-5	ASSVRTAGETQY
TRBV29-1	TRBJ1-5	RDRGQPQH
TRBV5-1	NA	ASSWEGGRSYEQY
TRBV5-1	TRBJ2-7	ASSWEQGSSYEQY
TRBV6-1	TRBJ2-7	ASSWGHQSSYEQC
TRBV7-9	TRBJ2-2	ASSLAGGTGELF
TRBV27	TRBJ1-6	ASSLGQGNSPLH
TRBV28	TRBJ2-2	ASSLGTGHGELF
TRBV28	TRBJ2-7	ASRNRLAGQGVCEQY
TRBV27	TRBJ1-2	ASSGQGTSYYGYT
TRBV27	TRBJ2-3	ASSPIAGLTDTQY
TRBV7-9	TRBJ1-2	ASSLPGQGTYT
TRBV9	TRBJ2-7	ASSARGGGGTGDEQY
TRBV19	TRBJ2-1	ASSQGNEQF
TRBV11-2	TRBJ2-5	ASSLRDRVSGETQY
TRBV19	TRBJ2-3	ASSGGVGAWSDTQY
TRBV7-9	TRBJ1-5	ASSRQGADQPQH
TRBV11-3	TRBJ2-3	ASSGRGTSSTQY
TRBV27	TRBJ1-1	ASSLGGQGSTEAF
TRBV27	TRBJ2-7	ASSLAGEFYEQY
TRBV28	TRBJ2-3	ASTNRREGTDTQY
TRBV10-3	TRBJ2-7	AISESASGSLSYEQY
TRBV28	TRBJ1-5	ASSPRTGEGNQPQH
TRBV7-9	TRBJ1-2	ASSLGDRVDGYT
TRBV5-5	TRBJ1-6	ASSLEAGRSYNSPLH
TRBV5-4	TRBJ2-7	ASSLVAGGDYEQY
TRBV18	TRBJ2-5	ASSYQETQY
TRBV27	TRBJ2-1	ASSLFDEQF
TRBV11-2	TRBJ2-1	ASSSPWGGLNEQF
TRBV19	TRBJ2-1	ASSTTLAGGNIDEQF
TRBV10-1	TRBJ1-1	ASSPDREGANTEAF
TRBV5-4	TRBJ1-2	ASSLERVNGYT
TRBV7-2	TRBJ2-3	ASSLDGDSRTDTQY
TRBV6-1	TRBJ2-5	ASSGLAGGPETQY
TRBV7-2	TRBJ1-2	ASSSMVEAGRLGGYT
TRBV7-2	TRBJ1-4	ASSLDWYNEKLF
TRBV5-5	TRBJ1-5	ASSLSLWTGGNQPQH
TRBV2	TRBJ2-3	ASSEALGGSTDTQY
TRBV14	TRBJ2-5	ASSPPFRDRDWETQY
TRBV27	TRBJ2-3	ASSSRLGGDTQY